Reported below is one TCR beta chain. Its specificity is unknown. Researchers barred patients who had uncontrolled infection, other autoimmune disease, pregnancy or lactation. TCR beta CDR3 sequences were amplified from RNA transcripts. RT-PCR in the first round (using the HTBI primer set) targeted the TCR CDR3. MiXCR, applied by TCRdb to the multiplex PCR reads, yields one record per CDR3 protein. The table lists 500,000 to 750,000 distinct CDR3 sequences, 40% to 55% of them singletons. This CDR3 has 15 residues. The V segment lost 4 bases and the J segment 1 base; nucleotides outside the gene matches: 7. Germline values: CDR1 SEHNR, CDR2 FQNEAQ (reference sequence). This entry belongs to a study of T cells in Graves' hyperthyroidism and ophthalmopathy. Study observations and caveats: Patients with ophthalmopathy were separated from those with stable hyperthyroidism by a 13 V-J model. Blood also contained most expanded thyroid clonotypes above 0.001.

This receptor was taken from a woman aged 18-29 years with Graves' hyperthyroidism. The genes are TRBV7-9 and TRBJ2-7; TRBD1 matches at 7 bases. Input material: peripheral blood or thyroid tissue (not recorded which). CDR3 amino acids: CASSSATGPSYEQYF. CDR3 in DNA: TGTGCCAGCAGCTCGGCGACAGGGCCTTCCTACGAGCAGTACTTC.